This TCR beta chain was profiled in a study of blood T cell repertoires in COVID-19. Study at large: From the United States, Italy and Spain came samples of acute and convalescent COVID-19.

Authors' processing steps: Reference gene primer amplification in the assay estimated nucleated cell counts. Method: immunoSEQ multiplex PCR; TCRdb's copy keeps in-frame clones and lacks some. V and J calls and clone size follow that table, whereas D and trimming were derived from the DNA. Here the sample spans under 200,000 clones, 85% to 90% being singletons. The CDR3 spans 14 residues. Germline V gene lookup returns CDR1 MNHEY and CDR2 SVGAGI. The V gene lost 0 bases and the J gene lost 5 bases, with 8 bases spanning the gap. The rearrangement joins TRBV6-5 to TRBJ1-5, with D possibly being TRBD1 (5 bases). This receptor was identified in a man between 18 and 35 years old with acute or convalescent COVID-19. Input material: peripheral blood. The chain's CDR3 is CASSYSGVDQPQHF. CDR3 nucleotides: TGTGCCAGCAGTTACTCAGGGGTAGATCAGCCCCAGCATTTT.